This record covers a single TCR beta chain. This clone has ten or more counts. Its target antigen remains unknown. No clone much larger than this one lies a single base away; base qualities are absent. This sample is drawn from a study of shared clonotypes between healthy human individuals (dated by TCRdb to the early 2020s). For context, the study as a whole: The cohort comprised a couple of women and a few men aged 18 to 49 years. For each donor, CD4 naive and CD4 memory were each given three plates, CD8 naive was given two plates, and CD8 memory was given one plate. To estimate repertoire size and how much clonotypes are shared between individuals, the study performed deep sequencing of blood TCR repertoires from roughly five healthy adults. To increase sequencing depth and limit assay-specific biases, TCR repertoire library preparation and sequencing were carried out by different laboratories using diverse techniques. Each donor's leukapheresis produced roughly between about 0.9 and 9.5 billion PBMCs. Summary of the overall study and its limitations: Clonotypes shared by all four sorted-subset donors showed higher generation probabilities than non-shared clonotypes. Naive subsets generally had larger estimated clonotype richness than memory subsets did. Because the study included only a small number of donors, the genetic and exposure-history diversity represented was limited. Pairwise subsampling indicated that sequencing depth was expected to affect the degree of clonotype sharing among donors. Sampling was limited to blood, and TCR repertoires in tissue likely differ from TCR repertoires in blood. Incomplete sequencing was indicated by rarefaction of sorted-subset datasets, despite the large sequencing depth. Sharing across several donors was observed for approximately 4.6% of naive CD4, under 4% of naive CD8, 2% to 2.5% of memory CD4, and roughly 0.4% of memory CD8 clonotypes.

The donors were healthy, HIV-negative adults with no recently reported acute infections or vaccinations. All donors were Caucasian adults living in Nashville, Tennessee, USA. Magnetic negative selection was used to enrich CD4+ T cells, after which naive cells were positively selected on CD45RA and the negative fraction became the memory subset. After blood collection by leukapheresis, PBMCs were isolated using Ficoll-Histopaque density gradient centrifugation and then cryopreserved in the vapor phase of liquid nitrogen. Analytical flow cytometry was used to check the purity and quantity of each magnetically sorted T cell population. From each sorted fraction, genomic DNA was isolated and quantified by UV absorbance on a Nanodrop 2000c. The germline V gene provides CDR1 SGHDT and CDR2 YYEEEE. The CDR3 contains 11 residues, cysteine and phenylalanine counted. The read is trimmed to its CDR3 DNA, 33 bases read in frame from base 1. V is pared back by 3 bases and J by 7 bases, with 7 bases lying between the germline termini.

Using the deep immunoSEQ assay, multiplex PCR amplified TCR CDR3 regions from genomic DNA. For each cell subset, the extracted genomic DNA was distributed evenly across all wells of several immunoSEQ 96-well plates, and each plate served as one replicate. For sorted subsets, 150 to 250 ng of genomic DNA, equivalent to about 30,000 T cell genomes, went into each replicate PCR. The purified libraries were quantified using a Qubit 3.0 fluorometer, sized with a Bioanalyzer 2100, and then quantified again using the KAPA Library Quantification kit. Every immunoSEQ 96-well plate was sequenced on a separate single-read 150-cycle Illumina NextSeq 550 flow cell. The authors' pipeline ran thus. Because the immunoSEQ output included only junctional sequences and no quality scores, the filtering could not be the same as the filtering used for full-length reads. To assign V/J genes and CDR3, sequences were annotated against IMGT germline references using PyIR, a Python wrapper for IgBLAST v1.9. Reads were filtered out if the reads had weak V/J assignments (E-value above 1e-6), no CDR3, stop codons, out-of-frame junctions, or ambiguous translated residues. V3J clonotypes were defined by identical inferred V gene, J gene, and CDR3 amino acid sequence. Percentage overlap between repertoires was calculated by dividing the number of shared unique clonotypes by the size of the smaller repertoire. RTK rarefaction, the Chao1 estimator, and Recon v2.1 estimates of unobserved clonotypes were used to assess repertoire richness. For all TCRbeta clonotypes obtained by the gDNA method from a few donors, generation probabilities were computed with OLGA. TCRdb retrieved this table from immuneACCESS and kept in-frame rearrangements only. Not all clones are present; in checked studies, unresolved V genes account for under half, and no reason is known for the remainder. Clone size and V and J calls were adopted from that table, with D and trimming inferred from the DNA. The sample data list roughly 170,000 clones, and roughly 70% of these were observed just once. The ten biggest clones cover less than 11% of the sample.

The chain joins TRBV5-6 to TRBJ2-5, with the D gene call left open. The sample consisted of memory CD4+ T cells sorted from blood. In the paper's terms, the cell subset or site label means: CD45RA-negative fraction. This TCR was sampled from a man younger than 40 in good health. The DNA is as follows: TGTGCCAGCAGCTCGCGAGGGACCCAGTACTTC. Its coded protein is CASSSRGTQYF.